This T cell receptor (beta chain) was found in a study of blood T cell repertoires in COVID-19. Study as a whole: PBMCs, B-cell-depleted T cells, or T cells were the source of the cDNA or gDNA that made up the material.

This clone has a handful of counts. Authors' methods: Estimated nucleated cell counts came from reference gene primer amplification. Clones were sequenced by immunoSEQ multiplex PCR, and TCRdb holds only the in-frame ones, with some missing. The D gene and trimming were derived from the DNA, and the V and J assignments and clone size from that table. The sample holds fewer than 200,000 clones, 84% seen once. The CDR3 covers 15 residues. The germline V gene has CDR1 SGHTA and CDR2 FQGNSA. J gave up 2 bases and V 4 bases, and 5 bases lay outside the gene matches. The participants were between about 18 and 89 years old and came from 20 to 30 US areas. Categorization into cohorts depended on clinical history that participants reported.

The chain combines TRBV7-2 with TRBJ1-3; 7 bases map to TRBD1. Sequencing input: PBMCs or T cells enriched from blood (not recorded which). The origin of this receptor is a woman between 25 and 40 years old who had been exposed to COVID-19. The CDR3 region has the DNA TGTGCCAGCAGCTCCGTAGACAGGGCTGGAAACACCATATATTTT. It encodes CASSSVDRAGNTIYF.